Listed below are T cell receptor beta chains from one sample, sequenced in a study of T cell changes during pregnancy in multiple sclerosis. Libraries were prepared by immunoSEQ multiplex PCR; TCRdb keeps only in-frame clonotypes and omits some of them. The repertoire has about 98,000 clones, about 92% of them found once; the top ten carry around 2.1%. This specimen consisted of peripheral blood, obtained after pregnancy. These receptors originate from a female donor in good health, enrolled as a control in a pregnancy study. Both conserved end residues are part of each CDR3. The D gene is left open where the match is weak. Only part of the rows carry a size: once, few, many, or a class if the clone is expanded.

V gene,J gene,D gene,clone size,CDR3 DNA,CDR3 protein
TRBV28,TRBJ2-3,TRBD1,once,TGTGCCAGCAGAGGATCGGGACAGGGGACTAGCACAGATACGCAGTATTTT,CASRGSGQGTSTDTQYF
TRBV6-6,TRBJ1-1,TRBD1,.,TGTGCCAGCAGTTCCCTCGGGACAGAATCTGAAGCTTTCTTT,CASSSLGTESEAFF
TRBV7-2,TRBJ2-3,.,.,TGTGCCAGCAGCTTATCGGGAAGCACAGATACGCAGTATTTT,CASSLSGSTDTQYF
TRBV19,TRBJ1-5,TRBD1,.,TGTGCCAGTAGTATGTGGGGACAGGGCCGGTGGCCCCAGCATTTT,CASSMWGQGRWPQHF
TRBV18,TRBJ1-1,.,.,TGTGCCAGCTCAGTGAGGGCCTCTAACGGGAACACTGAAGCTTTCTTT,CASSVRASNGNTEAFF
TRBV2,TRBJ1-5,TRBD1,once,TGTGCCAGCAGTGAAGGGGACAGGGCGGGTCAGCCCCAGCATTTT,CASSEGDRAGQPQHF
TRBV10-2,TRBJ2-7,.,.,TGCGCCAGCAGTTCATCCTACGAGCAGTACTTC,CASSSSYEQYF
TRBV7-2,TRBJ2-2,.,.,TGTGCCAACCGCGCAGGGGAGGGGAACACCGGGGAGCTGTTTTTT,CANRAGEGNTGELFF
TRBV6-1,TRBJ2-2,.,few,TGTGCCAGCAGTGAAGGAGAGGTCGGGGAGCTGTTTTTT,CASSEGEVGELFF
TRBV11-3,TRBJ2-2,.,.,TGTGCCAGCAGCTATACAACAGGGTTTGCCGGGGAGCTGTTTTTT,CASSYTTGFAGELFF
TRBV6-5,TRBJ1-1,.,once,TGTGCCAGCAGTCACGGACAGAAGAACACTGAAGCTTTCTTT,CASSHGQKNTEAFF
TRBV30,TRBJ1-1,.,few,TGTGCCTGGAGTGCAACACAGGGAGTATATACTGAAGCTTTCTTT,CAWSATQGVYTEAFF
TRBV19,TRBJ2-1,TRBD2,.,TGTGCCAGTAGTCCGCGGGAGGGTCTCGGGAATGAGCAGTTCTTC,CASSPREGLGNEQFF
TRBV25-1,TRBJ2-7,.,.,TGTGCCAGCAGCGGCTACAGGGAGACAGTTTCCTACGAGCAGTACTTC,CASSGYRETVSYEQYF
TRBV11-3,TRBJ2-1,TRBD1,.,TGTGCCAGCAGCTCGAAAGGACAGGGGCCCTACAATGAGCAGTTCTTC,CASSSKGQGPYNEQFF
TRBV6-1,TRBJ2-7,TRBD1,once,TGTGCCAGCATTCCGGGACAGGGACCCTACGAGCAGTACTTC,CASIPGQGPYEQYF
TRBV5-4,TRBJ1-2,.,.,TGTGCCAGCAGCTTTAGCGGGACATCGGAGTACACCTTC,CASSFSGTSEYTF
TRBV9,TRBJ2-3,TRBD2,.,TGTGCCAGCAGCGTAGCGGGGGGACCAGATACGCAGTATTTT,CASSVAGGPDTQYF
TRBV5-6,TRBJ2-3,TRBD1,.,TGTGCCAGCAGCTCGACAGGGCACAGCACAGATACGCAGTATTTT,CASSSTGHSTDTQYF
TRBV7-6,TRBJ1-3,TRBD1,.,TGTGCCAGCAGCGAGATTACAGGGGGAGGAAACACCATATATTTT,CASSEITGGGNTIYF
TRBV4-1,TRBJ2-7,.,.,TGCGCCAGCAGTCGCGAGACAGGCTCCTACGAGCAGTACTTC,CASSRETGSYEQYF
TRBV6-5,TRBJ2-7,TRBD2,.,TGTGCCAGCAGTTACGATCCTAGCGGGAACTACGAGCAGTACTTC,CASSYDPSGNYEQYF
TRBV7-9,TRBJ2-2,TRBD1,.,TGTGCCAGCCCCGGGACAGAGGGTGTCGGGGAGCTGTTTTTT,CASPGTEGVGELFF
TRBV4-1,TRBJ2-7,.,.,TGCGCCAGCAGCCCACCATGGACAGAGTCCGAGCAGTACTTC,CASSPPWTESEQYF
TRBV28,TRBJ1-5,.,.,TGTGCCAGCAGTTCAACAGGGTTGGAAAATCAGCCCCAGCATTTT,CASSSTGLENQPQHF
TRBV5-1,TRBJ2-3,TRBD2,.,TGCGCCAGCAGTTTGCTAGCGGGGGGATCCTCTGGCACAGATACGCAGTATTTT,CASSLLAGGSSGTDTQYF
TRBV19,TRBJ2-7,.,.,TGTGCCAGTAGTATAGCAGGGAGGTCCTACGAGCAGTACTTC,CASSIAGRSYEQYF
TRBV18,TRBJ1-2,.,once,TGTGCCAGCGACCGGGGGGATGGCTATGGCTACACCTTC,CASDRGDGYGYTF
TRBV23-1,TRBJ1-5,.,.,TGCGCCAGCAGTCAATCAAGACAGCGCAATCAGCCCCAGCATTTT,CASSQSRQRNQPQHF
TRBV6-1,TRBJ1-1,.,.,TGTGCCAGCAGTGAAGGGAGGGCCTCCCGGACTGAAGCTTTCTTT,CASSEGRASRTEAFF
TRBV27,TRBJ1-4,.,.,TGTGCCAGCAGTTTTCGGTCTGTTGCTGAAAAACTGTTTTTT,CASSFRSVAEKLFF
TRBV5-1,TRBJ1-4,TRBD1,.,TGCGCCAGCAGCTTGGTAGGACAGGGGGCCGCAACTAATGAAAAACTGTTTTTT,CASSLVGQGAATNEKLFF
TRBV30,TRBJ1-4,.,.,TGTACCTGGGGGAATCGGGGGTATGGCGAAAAACTGTTTTTT,CTWGNRGYGEKLFF
TRBV9,TRBJ2-5,TRBD2,.,TGTGCCAGCAGCGTAGGCGGGAGGAGGGGAGAGACCCAGTACTTC,CASSVGGRRGETQYF
TRBV25-1,TRBJ1-4,.,.,TGTGCCAGCAGTGAGGAGGGCAGATTTAATGAAAAACTGTTTTTT,CASSEEGRFNEKLFF
TRBV18,TRBJ2-7,.,.,TGTGCCAGCTCACCACCATACTACTACGAGCAGTACTTC,CASSPPYYYEQYF
TRBV6-1,TRBJ2-5,.,.,TGTGCCAGCTCGGAGTTGCGACAAGAGACCCAGTACTTC,CASSELRQETQYF
TRBV19,TRBJ1-2,TRBD1,.,TGTGCCAGTAGTCCACGGGACAGGGTGAGCTATGGCTACACCTTC,CASSPRDRVSYGYTF
TRBV7-2,TRBJ2-4,.,.,TGTGCCAGCAGCCCAATGACAGTAGCCAAAAACATTCAGTACTTC,CASSPMTVAKNIQYF
TRBV7-8,TRBJ2-5,TRBD2,.,TGTGCCAGCAGCTTAGAATCGGGTAGCGGGGCGTTTTGGGGAGAGACCCAGTACTTC,CASSLESGSGAFWGETQYF
TRBV5-6,TRBJ1-4,.,.,TGTGCCAGCAGCTCGATGGGAGTGAGATTAGAAAAACTGTTTTTT,CASSSMGVRLEKLFF
TRBV2,TRBJ1-5,.,.,TGTGCCAGCAGTGGTGGGGACACTTACAATCAGCCCCAGCATTTT,CASSGGDTYNQPQHF